One and the same sample provided the 23 T cell receptor beta chains below, sequenced in a study of human T cells and chemical hapten exposure. TCRdb reanalysed the RACE reads using MiXCR and keeps one entry per CDR3 protein. The table has roughly 380,000 distinct CDR3 sequences, approximately 5.1% seen once. As to time point: patch test 1, 2 weeks after DPC sensitization. Treatment defined: therapeutic diphenylcyclopropenone sensitization with weekly scalp DPC. This sample comprised whole blood, obtained in connection with sensitization to the hapten diphenylcyclopropenone (DPC). All receptors come from a woman aged 45-59 years with alopecia areata. Some clones in this sample may be carry-over from other donors' samples.

This clonotype appeared many times. The chain is built from TRBV6-2 or TRBV6-3 and TRBJ1-1, with a tentative D call TRBD1 (5 bases). V was trimmed by 5 bases and J by 9 bases, leaving 19 bases between them. Looked up from germline, CDR1 is MNHEY and CDR2 is SVGEGT. This CDR3 spans 14 amino acids. In DNA, the CDR3 is TGTGCCAGCAGTCGCGTCGAGGAGGGGAATAAAGCTTTCTTT. It translates to CASSRVEEGNKAFF.

This clonotype was seen ten or more times. The chain is built from TRBV20-1 and TRBJ2-7, with TRBD2 matching over 9 bases. The germline CDR1 and CDR2 sequences are DFQATT and SNEGSKA (reference sequence). This CDR3 has 17 residues. V lost 0 bases to trimming and J lost 0 bases; unmatched junction nucleotides: 9. The CDR3 nucleotides are TGCAGTGCTAGAGATTCCTCGCGGGGGGGACCCTCCTACGAGCAGTACTTC. This encodes CSARDSSRGGPSYEQYF.

Many counts were recorded for this clonotype. This sequence joins TRBV6-2 or TRBV6-3 and TRBJ2-7, with 7 bases identical to TRBD1. Trimming removed 5 bases from V and 5 bases from J; junction bases left unmatched: 3. Germline CDR1 reads MNHEY; CDR2 reads SVGEGT. The length of the CDR3 is 12 residues. CDR3 nucleotide sequence: TGTGCCAGCAGTCGCCAGGGGGACGAGCAGTACTTC. Encoded protein: CASSRQGDEQYF.

As regards this clonotype: Since a much larger clone is just one base distant, this may be a read error. The chain links TRBV3-1 to TRBJ2-7, with 9 bases identical to TRBD2. This CDR3 comprises 17 residues. Per the germline V gene, CDR1 is LGHDT and CDR2 is YNNKEL (reference sequence). The DNA of the CDR3 is TGTGCCGGCAGCCCTTCGTTTAGCGGGGGAGAAACCTACGAGCAGTACTTC. Its protein is CAGSPSFSGGETYEQYF.

This clonotype has at least ten counts. This chain uses TRBV6-6 with TRBJ1-1; 7 positions agree with TRBD1. J gave up 4 bases and V 11 bases, and 10 bases lay outside the gene matches. The CDR3 covers 13 residues. Germline loops: CDR1 MNHNY, CDR2 SVGAGI (reference sequence). The CDR3 DNA follows: TGTGCCGCGACCGGGACAGAAGGCACTGAAGCTTTCTTT. It encodes CAATGTEGTEAFF.

This clonotype was counted many times. The chain is built from TRBV2 and TRBJ1-1, with D hard to call. Trimming cost V 6 bases and J 11 bases, with 4 bases left between them. This CDR3 contains 8 residues. Germline V gives CDR1 SNHLY, CDR2 FYNNEI. The CDR3 loop is CASRGAFF. The CDR3 DNA follows: TGTGCCAGCAGGGGGGCTTTCTTT.

The table lists this clonotype with many counts. The rearrangement links TRBV7-2 to TRBJ2-3; 12 bases line up with TRBD2. The CDR3 is made up of 16 amino acids. V shed 5 bases, J shed 4 bases, and the junction held 7 bases outside the gene matches. Germline lookup yields CDR1 SGHTA and CDR2 FQGNSA. The CDR3 region is CASSRRTSGVADTQYF. The CDR3 coding sequence is TGTGCCAGCAGCCGAAGGACTAGCGGGGTGGCAGATACGCAGTATTTT.

This clonotype showed up just a few times. V is TRBV10-3 and J is TRBJ2-7; TRBD1 matches at 8 bases. V was clipped by 6 bases and J by 6 bases; unmatched bases: 7. The CDR3 is 13 residues long. Germline loops: CDR1 ENHRY, CDR2 SYGVKD. CDR3 coding DNA: TGTGCCATCAGCGGGACAGGCGCTCCCGAGCAGTACTTC. Translated: CAISGTGAPEQYF.

This clonotype was recorded many times. This chain uses TRBV20-1 with TRBJ1-6; no firm D call. CDR1 and CDR2 (germline): DFQATT, SNEGSKA (reference sequence). V lost 0 bases, J lost 0 bases, and 9 bases lay in between. The CDR3 runs to 16 residues. The CDR3 sequence: CSARDTQSSYNSPLHF. The CDR3 coding sequence is TGCAGTGCTAGAGATACACAGAGCTCCTATAATTCACCCCTCCACTTT.

V and J are TRBV12-3 or TRBV12-4 and TRBJ1-5, with D perhaps matching TRBD1 (5 bases). The CDR3 loop spans 13 amino acids. Trimming took off 4 bases at V and 7 bases at J, with 11 bases between the two ends. CDR3 region: CASSYQGLQPQHF. The CDR3, as DNA: TGTGCCAGCAGTTATCAGGGTTTGCAGCCCCAGCATTTT.

The sample holds many counts of this clonotype. J is TRBJ1-2 and V is TRBV6-5; D ambiguous. The CDR3 is 18 amino acids. With 4 bases removed from V and 0 bases from J, the gap between germline ends came to 21 bases. Looked up from germline, CDR1 is MNHEY and CDR2 is SVGAGI. The CDR3 DNA follows: TGTGCCAGCAGTTCAGTTTATCCGACATTCAACGCTAACTATGGCTACACCTTC. Translated: CASSSVYPTFNANYGYTF.

This clonotype was observed many times. CDR3 region: CASYRAYNEQFF. CDR3 bases: TGTGCCAGCTACAGGGCCTACAATGAGCAGTTCTTC. J is TRBJ2-1 and V is TRBV12-3 or TRBV12-4; possibly TRBD1 for D (6 bases). CDR3 length: 12 residues. V was pared by 8 bases and J by 2 bases, with 7 bases between.

This clonotype was detected many times. Written as DNA, the CDR3 is TGTGCCAGCAGCTTTAACGTCGGGAGCGACTATGGCTACACCTTC. Protein sequence: CASSFNVGSDYGYTF. The chain uses TRBV7-2 and TRBJ1-2; D not resolved. Per germline, CDR1 SGHTA and CDR2 FQGNSA. The CDR3 runs 15 residues. V lost 3 bases and J 3 bases, leaving 14 bases between the germline ends.

To note about this clonotype: The germline gene is not matched at one end of the junction; a read error may be the cause. The chain is built from TRBV6-2 or TRBV6-3 and TRBJ2-7; D gene unclear. The V gene's germline CDR1 is MNHEY and CDR2 SVGEGT. This CDR3 spans 12 amino acids. The CDR3 here is CTSSDSLYEQYF. For the CDR3, the DNA is TGTACCAGCAGTGACTCCCTTTACGAGCAGTACTTC.

On this clonotype itself: One end of the junction does not line up with germline, which may come from a read error. V gene TRBV7-9 combines with J gene TRBJ2-1; tentative D call: TRBD1 (5 bases). This CDR3 spans 15 amino acids. Germline V gives CDR1 SEHNR, CDR2 FQNEAQ (reference sequence). The CDR3 loop reads CASISTVTGYNEQVF. The CDR3 bases are TGTGCCAGCATCTCCACGGTAACAGGTTACAATGAGCAGGTCTTC.

The J gene is TRBJ1-1, the V gene TRBV10-3; no reliable D call. Germline V gene sequence: CDR1 ENHRY, CDR2 SYGVKD. V was cut by 0 bases and J by 7 bases, with 12 bases left in between. CDR3 length equals 14 residues. CDR3 loop: CAISESKVIGEAFF. The CDR3 region has the DNA TGTGCCATCAGTGAGTCGAAAGTAATTGGTGAAGCTTTCTTT.

This clonotype showed up many times. The genes are TRBV10-3 and TRBJ2-1, with D unclear. The germline V and J ends were trimmed by 10 bases and 8 bases, with 12 bases remaining between them. This CDR3 is 11 amino acids long. Germline loops: CDR1 ENHRY, CDR2 SYGVKD. CDR3: CATGPGDEQFF. CDR3 sequence (DNA): TGTGCCACGGGTCCCGGCGATGAGCAGTTCTTC.

The chain couples TRBV20-1 to TRBJ2-4, with 8 bases fitting TRBD1. CDR1 DFQATT and CDR2 SNEGSKA come from the germline V gene (reference sequence). There are 13 residues in the CDR3. V was clipped by 6 bases and J by 5 bases; unmatched bases: 6. The CDR3 DNA sequence: TGCAGTGCCCTCAGGGGGCATGAAAACATTCAGTACTTC. Amino acids: CSALRGHENIQYF.

This chain joins TRBV7-2 and TRBJ2-3; the D is unclear. This CDR3 comprises 15 residues. Trimming took off 1 base at V and 6 bases at J, with 14 bases between the two ends. Germline V gene sequence: CDR1 SGHTA, CDR2 FQGNSA. CDR3 sequence reads: CASSLEGPPADTQYF. DNA for the CDR3: TGTGCCAGCAGCTTAGAGGGCCCCCCCGCCGATACGCAGTATTTT. Full variable domain (remainder filled in from reference TRBV7-2 and TRBJ2-3): GAGVSQSPSNKVTEKGKDVELRCDPISGHTALYWYRQSLGQGLEFLIYFQGNSAPDKSGLPSDRFSAERTGGSVSTLTIQRTQQEDSAVYLCASSLEGPPADTQYFGPGTRLTVL.

This chain's CDR3 is CASRTDRDNEQFF. The CDR3 bases are TGTGCCAGCAGGACGGACAGGGACAATGAGCAGTTCTTC. The chain has TRBV6-1 and TRBJ2-1; TRBD1 matches at 8 bases. CDR1 and CDR2 (germline): MNHNS, SASEGT. This CDR3 has 13 amino acids. Trimming at V came to 6 bases and at J to 5 bases, leaving 3 bases not matched to a gene.

This clonotype has a count of ten or more. The CDR3 region has the DNA TGTGCCACCGCGGGGCAGGGGGCGAGAGATACGCAGTATTTT. Translating gives CATAGQGARDTQYF. The V gene is TRBV24-1, the J gene TRBJ2-3, with 8 bases that match TRBD1. V trimming: 9 bases; J trimming: 5 bases; junction bases outside the gene matches: 9. The CDR3 length is 14 residues. Germline loops: CDR1 KGHDR, CDR2 SFDVKD.

This clonotype appeared many times. CDR3 bases: TGTGCCAGCAGCCCCGGACCCACCAAGGCCCAGTACTTC. Translated, it gives CASSPGPTKAQYF. The gene calls are TRBV7-2 and TRBJ2-5; D is uncertain. Germline V gives CDR1 SGHTA, CDR2 FQGNSA. The CDR3 loop spans 13 amino acids. Trimming cost V 5 bases and J 9 bases, with 16 bases left between them.

The table lists this clonotype with many counts. The rearrangement uses TRBV29-1 and TRBJ1-1; possible D gene TRBD1, 6 bases. V was cut by 2 bases and J by 11 bases, with 18 bases left in between. The CDR3 consists of 13 residues. Germline V CDR1 and CDR2: SQVTM, ANQGSEA. As DNA, the CDR3 is TGCAGCGTTGAAAGACGGGGCCAGGGGCAGGCTTTCTTT. Translating gives CSVERRGQGQAFF. Full variable domain (outside the CDR3, taken from reference TRBV29-1 and TRBJ1-1): SAVISQKPSRDICQRGTSLTIQCQVDSQVTMMFWYRQQPGQSLTLIATANQGSEATYESGFVIDKFPISRPNLTFSTLTVSNMSPEDSSIYLCSVERRGQGQAFFGQGTRLTVV.